These 21 T cell receptor beta chains came from one sample sequenced in a study of CD8+CD57+ T cells in acquired aplastic anemia. Patients chosen for sequencing had shown CD8+CD57+ cell expansion by flow cytometry. Genomic DNA constituted the template upon which TCR beta VDJ and CDR3 profiling was performed. TCRdb used MiXCR to reprocess the reads, holding one entry per CDR3 protein. The sample lists roughly 200,000 distinct CDR3 sequences; roughly 60% were seen once. The source material was sorted CD4+, CD8+, or CD8+CD57+ T cells (not recorded which) from PBMCs. All receptors come from a human donor with aplastic anemia.

This clonotype was detected a few times. The chain combines TRBV9 with TRBJ2-3; D remains ambiguous. Germline-derived CDR1 and CDR2 are SGDLS and YYNGEE. V was clipped by 1 base and J by 0 bases, with 3 bases between them. CDR3 length: 13 residues. The CDR3 loop reads CASSVPSTDTQYF. The CDR3 DNA is TGTGCCAGCAGCGTACCGAGCACAGATACGCAGTATTTT.

The rearrangement joins TRBV20-1 to TRBJ1-5; 12 positions match TRBD1. Trimming removed 3 bases from V and 7 bases from J; junction bases left unmatched: 4. Germline CDR1 reads DFQATT; CDR2 reads SNEGSKA (reference sequence). The CDR3 extends over 14 amino acids. DNA for the CDR3: TGCAGTGCTAGTGGGACAGGGGGCTGGCAGCCCCAGCATTTT. This translates into CSASGTGGWQPQHF.

This clonotype was seen a few times. The chain uses TRBV5-1 and TRBJ2-3; 9 bases map to TRBD1. Germline V CDR1 and CDR2: SGHRS, YFSETQ. CDR3 size: 14 residues. J was trimmed by 2 bases and V by 2 bases; bases with no gene match: 0. For the CDR3, the DNA is TGCGCCAGCAGCTTACAGGGGGCCACAGATACGCAGTATTTT. Translating it yields CASSLQGATDTQYF.

V gene TRBV7-9 combines with J gene TRBJ2-5; 13 bases agree with TRBD2. J lost 10 bases, V lost 10 bases, and 9 bases had no gene match. The CDR3 has 13 amino acids. Germline V CDR1 and CDR2: SEHNR, FQNEAQ (reference sequence). The CDR3, as DNA: TGTGCCACAACTAGCGGGGGGGCACGGGACCAGTACTTC. Encoded protein: CATTSGGARDQYF. The complete variable domain, with remaining parts taken from reference TRBV7-9 and TRBJ2-5, reads DTGVSQNPRHKITKRGQNVTFRCDPISEHNRLYWYRQTLGQGPEFLTYFQNEAQLEKSRLLSDRFSAERPKGSFSTLEIQRTEQGDSAMYLCATTSGGARDQYFGPGTRLLVL.

The rearrangement joins TRBV20-1 to TRBJ2-5; D may correspond to TRBD1 or TRBD2 (5 bases each). Germline-derived CDR1 and CDR2 are DFQATT and SNEGSKA (reference sequence). V was shortened by 0 bases and J by 5 bases, with 13 bases between the two germline ends. This CDR3 is built from 14 residues. CDR3 in DNA: TGCAGTGCTAGAGATCGGAGAGGGGCGGAGACCCAGTACTTC. Residues: CSARDRRGAETQYF.

This rearrangement joins TRBV19 to TRBJ2-2; TRBD2 matches at 7 bases. J gave up 3 bases and V 3 bases, and 7 bases lay outside the gene matches. The length of the CDR3 is 16 residues. CDR1 and CDR2 (germline): LNHDA, SQIVND (reference sequence). CDR3: CASSMAASGDTGELFF. DNA for the CDR3: TGTGCCAGTAGTATGGCGGCTAGCGGCGACACCGGGGAGCTGTTTTTT.

The chain joins TRBV24-1 to TRBJ2-5; no reliable D call. V was cut by 1 base and J by 11 bases, with 13 bases left in between. CDR3 length: 13 amino acids. CDR1 and CDR2 (germline): KGHDR, SFDVKD. DNA for the CDR3: TGTGCCACCAGTGATTTTGGGCGCAATGAGCAGTACTTC. Translating it yields CATSDFGRNEQYF.

This chain connects TRBV5-6 to TRBJ2-7; D possibly corresponds to TRBD2 (6 bases). There are 12 residues in the CDR3. Trimming stripped 2 bases from V and 5 bases from J, with 8 bases between. Germline-derived CDR1 and CDR2 are SGHDT and YYEEEE. The CDR3 DNA follows: TGTGCCAGCAGCTTTGGAGGGAACGAGCAGTACTTC. It codes for CASSFGGNEQYF.

The chain uses TRBV12-3 or TRBV12-4 and TRBJ2-3; TRBD2 is a possible D gene (5 bases). Deletions cut 6 bases from V and 4 bases from J, with 11 bases between. The CDR3 has 13 residues. CDR3 amino acids: CASSLTRADTQYF. Written as DNA, the CDR3 is TGTGCCAGCAGCTTAACGCGGGCAGATACGCAGTATTTT.

The chain employs TRBV20-1 and TRBJ1-6; D is possibly TRBD1 (5 bases). Germline V lookup: CDR1 DFQATT, CDR2 SNEGSKA (reference sequence). The V end lost 3 bases, the J end lost 5 bases, and 17 bases lay between the germline ends. This CDR3 is built from 16 residues. Written as DNA, the CDR3 is TGCAGTGCTAGGTGGCCTGGGGACTTCGATAATTCACCCCTCCACTTT. Amino acids: CSARWPGDFDNSPLHF.

The genes are TRBV6-1 and TRBJ1-5; 7 positions agree with TRBD1. J was trimmed by 6 bases and V by 6 bases; bases with no gene match: 5. Germline-derived CDR1 and CDR2 are MNHNS and SASEGT. This CDR3 comprises 13 residues. CDR3 nucleotides: TGTGCCAGCAGGACAGGGACGAGTCAGCCCCAGCATTTT. Translating it yields CASRTGTSQPQHF.

The chain couples TRBV9 to TRBJ2-7; the match to TRBD2 covers 8 bases. Germline CDR1 and CDR2: SGDLS and YYNGEE. V was clipped by 3 bases and J by 6 bases; unmatched bases: 8. The length of the CDR3 is 14 residues. The CDR3 protein is CASSEGGGGFEQYF. The CDR3 DNA reads as TGTGCCAGCAGCGAGGGGGGCGGGGGGTTCGAGCAGTACTTC.

The rearrangement links TRBV5-1 to TRBJ1-4; 8 bases are a match to TRBD1. Germline V gene sequence: CDR1 SGHRS, CDR2 YFSETQ. V trimming: 4 bases; J trimming: 13 bases; junction bases outside the gene matches: 6. This CDR3 has 12 amino acids. The CDR3 DNA follows: TGCGCCAGCAGCGTGGACAGGGCGCGACTGTTTTTT. This translates into CASSVDRARLFF. Using reference TRBV5-1 and TRBJ1-4 for the parts outside the CDR3, the full variable domain is KAGVTQTPRYLIKTRGQQVTLSCSPISGHRSVSWYQQTPGQGLQFLFEYFSETQRNKGNFPGRFSGRQFSNSRSEMNVSTLELGDSALYLCASSVDRARLFFGSGTQLSVL.

This clonotype was detected ten times or more. The chain recombines TRBV9 with TRBJ1-1; D is possibly TRBD1 (6 bases). This CDR3 region has 14 residues. Trimming took 4 bases from V and 4 from J, leaving 14 bases between them. Germline V lookup: CDR1 SGDLS, CDR2 YYNGEE. In nucleotides, the CDR3 is TGTGCCAGCAGCCCTGGACAGAGGGGCACTGAAGCTTTCTTT. This translates into CASSPGQRGTEAFF.

The chain joins TRBV12-3 or TRBV12-4 to TRBJ1-1; no clear D. The CDR3 sequence is 13 residues long. Trimming shortened V by 5 bases and J by 6 bases, and 13 bases separated the two germline ends. The CDR3 loop reads CASSQTNPAEAFF. Here the CDR3 DNA reads TGTGCCAGCAGTCAAACGAACCCCGCTGAAGCTTTCTTT.

There are a few counts of this clonotype. The chain links TRBV7-6 to TRBJ2-7; 8 bases are shared with TRBD2. The germline V gene encodes CDR1 SGHVS and CDR2 FNYEAQ. This CDR3 contains 16 residues. The ends lost 4 bases at V and 5 bases at J; junction bases unmatched: 13. DNA of the CDR3: TGTGCCAGCAGCTCGGGATTTGGAGCGGGAGCTAACGAGCAGTACTTC. Its translation is CASSSGFGAGANEQYF.

The chain has TRBV12-3 or TRBV12-4 and TRBJ1-2, with D possibly matching TRBD1 (5 bases). V lost 4 bases and J 4 bases, leaving 37 bases between the germline ends. This CDR3 region has 22 residues. The DNA for the CDR3 is TGTGCCAGCAGTTACTCCCCCGCTGACAGAGTCAGTGCTAACTATCTACCCTATGGCTACACCTTC. As protein: CASSYSPADRVSANYLPYGYTF.

This clonotype was seen more than once but under ten times. This chain joins TRBV20-1 and TRBJ1-2; possibly TRBD1 for D (5 bases). The germline V and J ends were trimmed by 7 bases and 7 bases, with 16 bases remaining between them. CDR3 length: 12 residues. Germline V gene sequence: CDR1 DFQATT, CDR2 SNEGSKA (reference sequence). In nucleotides, the CDR3 is TGCAGTGTTAAACCAGGGCGAGGTGGCTACACCTTC. Protein product: CSVKPGRGGYTF.

CDR3 loop: CASSLTDVNTEAFF. CDR3 DNA: TGTGCCAGCAGCTTAACGGACGTGAACACTGAAGCTTTCTTT. The rearrangement links TRBV7-9 to TRBJ1-1; D not resolved. V was shortened by 2 bases and J by 0 bases, with 7 bases between the two germline ends. Per the germline V gene, CDR1 is SEHNR and CDR2 is FQNEAQ (reference sequence). This CDR3 comprises 14 residues.

V and J are TRBV24-1 and TRBJ2-7; maybe TRBD2 (5 bases). Per the germline V gene, CDR1 is KGHDR and CDR2 is SFDVKD. CDR3 size: 13 residues. Deletions cut 9 bases from V and 2 bases from J, with 13 bases between. The CDR3, as DNA: TGTGCCACCTCACGGACGGGGACCTACGAGCAGTACTTC. Translated, it gives CATSRTGTYEQYF.

This rearrangement joins TRBV19 to TRBJ2-3; D ambiguous. The CDR3 covers 12 residues. The germline V gene encodes CDR1 LNHDA and CDR2 SQIVND (reference sequence). V lost 6 bases to trimming and J lost 11 bases, with 15 bases between them. CDR3 amino acids: CASSTLRSEQYF. The CDR3 region has the DNA TGTGCCAGTAGCACTCTTCGATCTGAGCAGTATTTT.